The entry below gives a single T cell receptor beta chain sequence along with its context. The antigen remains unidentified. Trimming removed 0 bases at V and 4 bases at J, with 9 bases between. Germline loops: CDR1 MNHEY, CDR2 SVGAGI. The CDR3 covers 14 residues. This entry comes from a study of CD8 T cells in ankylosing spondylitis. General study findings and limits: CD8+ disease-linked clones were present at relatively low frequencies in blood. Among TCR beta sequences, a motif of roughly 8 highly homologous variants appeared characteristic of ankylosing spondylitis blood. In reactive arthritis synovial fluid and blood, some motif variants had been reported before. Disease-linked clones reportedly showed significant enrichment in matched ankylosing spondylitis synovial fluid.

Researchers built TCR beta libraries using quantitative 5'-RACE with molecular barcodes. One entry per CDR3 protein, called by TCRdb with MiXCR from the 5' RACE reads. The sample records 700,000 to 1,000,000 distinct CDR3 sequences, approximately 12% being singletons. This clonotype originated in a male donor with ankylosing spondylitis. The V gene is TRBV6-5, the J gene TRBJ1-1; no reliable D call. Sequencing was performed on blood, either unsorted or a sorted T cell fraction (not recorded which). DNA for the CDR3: TGTGCCAGCAGTTACTCGCAGTCGGGCACTGAAGCTTTCTTT. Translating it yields CASSYSQSGTEAFF.